This T cell receptor (beta chain) was found in a study of CD8 T cells in Susac syndrome. An input of about 0.45 to 1 ug of RNA was subjected to reverse transcription using random hexamers. It was immunoSEQ multiplex PCR that amplified TCR beta CDR3 across 54 Vbeta and 13 Jbeta. In TCRdb, the immunoSEQ multiplex PCR reads were re-called with MiXCR into one record per CDR3 protein. The table records 150,000 to 200,000 distinct CDR3 sequences, around 94% of them present only once. TCR beta was sequenced from blood CD8+ and CD4+ T cells. In contrast to the negatively isolated CD8+ and CD4+ T cells, TEMRA cells were FACS-enriched. Germline lookup yields CDR1 SQVTM and CDR2 ANQGSEA. The CDR3 runs to 16 residues. V shed 0 bases and J shed 0 bases, with 12 bases lying between them.

Sample: CD4+ T cells from PBMCs. The receptor's source is a human donor in good health. The rearrangement joins TRBV29-1 to TRBJ1-3; D is unresolved. In nucleotides, the CDR3 is TGCAGCGTTGAAGATCGATCGGGCTACTCTGGAAACACCATATATTTT. Translating it yields CSVEDRSGYSGNTIYF.